This TCR beta chain was sequenced during a study of cytomegalovirus exposure and HLA in healthy donors. The J segment lost 2 bases and the V segment lost 0 bases, leaving 0 bases of the junction unmatched. The CDR3 runs 14 residues. Germline V gene lookup returns CDR1 SGHRS and CDR2 YFSETQ. The primer mix had 60 Vbeta and 13 Jbeta primers. Using immunoSEQ multiplex PCR, the repertoire was profiled, and TCRdb retains in-frame clones only, with some absent. The table has about 130,000 clones, approximately 17% seen once. This clone was seen only a few times. Its antigen is as yet unknown. Study results and limitations: As a later analysis revealed, most CMV-associated TCR beta chains appeared HLA-restricted. Across donors, sequencing depth was assumed by presence/absence analyses to be roughly uniform.

Sample: PBMCs. This sequence originates from a female donor in good health and CMV-seropositive. This rearrangement joins TRBV5-1 to TRBJ2-5; 8 bases match TRBD2. The CDR3 sequence: CASSLAGGQETQYF. CDR3 DNA sequence: TGCGCCAGCAGCTTGGCGGGGGGGCAAGAGACCCAGTACTTC.